Listed here are 7 T cell receptor beta chains from one sample, sequenced in a study of beta chain features in type 1 diabetes. The study's findings and limits: The study found moderately but significantly shorter TCRB CDR3s in all four CD4+ subsets of Type 1 diabetes patients.

The sequenced template was cDNA made from the entire isolated RNA. Using immunoSEQ multiplex PCR, the repertoire was profiled, and TCRdb retains in-frame clones only, with some absent. The data show hundreds of thousands of clones, with 15% seen just once and less than 0.02% held by the top ten. Antigens of these TCRs are unknown. The sample was naive CD4+ T cells from blood. Receptors originate from a man younger than 30 with type 1 diabetes.

This clone showed up just a few times. The chain is built from TRBV27 and TRBJ1-2, with TRBD1 matching 8 bases. J was trimmed by 8 bases and V by 3 bases; bases with no gene match: 5. Germline lookup yields CDR1 MNHEY and CDR2 SMNVEV (reference sequence). The CDR3 spans 13 residues. CDR3 region: CASSFRTGIGYTF. CDR3 DNA sequence: TGTGCCAGCAGTTTTCGGACAGGGATAGGCTACACCTTC.

This clone was detected only a few times. The chain carries TRBV4-3 and TRBJ2-6; D is undetermined. Germline CDR1 reads LGHNA; CDR2 reads YSLEER. Trimming removed 3 bases from V and 4 bases from J, with 10 bases in between. CDR3 length: 15 amino acids. CDR3 sequence: CASSQYTSGANVLTF. CDR3 coding DNA: TGCGCCAGCAGCCAGTATACATCAGGGGCCAACGTCCTGACTTTC.

This clone was observed once. This sequence joins TRBV4-1 and TRBJ1-5, with D perhaps matching TRBD1 (6 bases). This CDR3 comprises 16 residues. V was clipped by 4 bases and J by 0 bases, with 13 bases between them. Germline CDR1 is MGHRA and CDR2 is YSYEKL. The CDR3, as DNA: TGCGCCAGCAGCCCACACAGGGCTTATAGCAATCAGCCCCAGCATTTT. Translation gives CASSPHRAYSNQPQHF.

This clone was picked up a small number of times. V usage is TRBV5-1 and J usage is TRBJ1-3, with D perhaps matching TRBD1 (5 bases). Germline V CDR1 and CDR2: SGHRS, YFSETQ. V lost 4 bases and J lost 0, with 11 bases in between. The CDR3 length is 15 residues. As DNA, the CDR3 is TGCGCCAGCAGCGCGGGGACGGTCTCTGGAAACACCATATATTTT. The encoded protein is CASSAGTVSGNTIYF.

The chain carries TRBV28 and TRBJ2-7; 7 positions agree with TRBD1. CDR3 size: 15 residues. CDR1 and CDR2 (germline): MDHEN, SYDVKM. Trimming at V came to 8 bases and at J to 2 bases, leaving 12 bases not matched to a gene. CDR3 DNA: TGTGCCAGCGCCAGAGCGGACAGGTGGGCCTACGAGCAGTACTTC. Translated: CASARADRWAYEQYF.

This clone has only a few counts. The V and J genes are TRBV18 and TRBJ2-7; 9 bases align to TRBD1. The CDR3 length is 15 residues. Per germline, CDR1 KGHSH and CDR2 LQKENI. J gave up 5 bases and V 1 base, and 6 bases lay outside the gene matches. The CDR3 DNA follows: TGTGCCAGCTCACCACGTTTGGACAGGGGTAACGAGCAGTACTTC. It codes for CASSPRLDRGNEQYF. The complete variable domain, with remaining parts taken from reference TRBV18 and TRBJ2-7, reads NAGVMQNPRHLVRRRGQEARLRCSPMKGHSHVYWYRQLPEEGLKFMVYLQKENIIDESGMPKERFSAEFPKEGPSILRIQQVVRGDSAAYFCASSPRLDRGNEQYFGPGTRLTVT.

The chain carries TRBV14 and TRBJ2-5; the D is unclear. Germline CDR1 is SGHDN and CDR2 is FVKESK. CDR3 size: 14 residues. Trimming took off 4 bases at V and 2 bases at J, with 11 bases between the two ends. CDR3 DNA: TGTGCCAGCAGCCGACTCCCGGTACAAGAGACCCAGTACTTC. Residues: CASSRLPVQETQYF.